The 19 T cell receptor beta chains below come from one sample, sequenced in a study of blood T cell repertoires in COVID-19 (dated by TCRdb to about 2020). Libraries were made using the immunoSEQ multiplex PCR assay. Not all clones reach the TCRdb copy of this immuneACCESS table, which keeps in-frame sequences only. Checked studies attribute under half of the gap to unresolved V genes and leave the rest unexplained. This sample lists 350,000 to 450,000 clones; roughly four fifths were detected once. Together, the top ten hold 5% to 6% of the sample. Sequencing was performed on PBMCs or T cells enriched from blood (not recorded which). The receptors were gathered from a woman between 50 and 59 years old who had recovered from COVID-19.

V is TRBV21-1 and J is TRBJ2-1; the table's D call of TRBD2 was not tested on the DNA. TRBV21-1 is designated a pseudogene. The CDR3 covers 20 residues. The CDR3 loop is CASSTKTRDSPLSSYNEQFF. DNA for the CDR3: TGTGCCAGCAGCACCAAAACCCGGGATAGCCCCTTGAGCTCCTACAATGAGCAGTTCTTC.

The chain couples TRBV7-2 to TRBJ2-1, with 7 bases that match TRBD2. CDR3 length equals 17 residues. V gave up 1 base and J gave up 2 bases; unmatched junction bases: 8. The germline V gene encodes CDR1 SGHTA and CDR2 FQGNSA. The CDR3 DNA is TGTGCCAGCAGCTTAGTGGTGCTAGCGGAGCCCTACAATGAGCAGTTCTTC. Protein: CASSLVVLAEPYNEQFF.

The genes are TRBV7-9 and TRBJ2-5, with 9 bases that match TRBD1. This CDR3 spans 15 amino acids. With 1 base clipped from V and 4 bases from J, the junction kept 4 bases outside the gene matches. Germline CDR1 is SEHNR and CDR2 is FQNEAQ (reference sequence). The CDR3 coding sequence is TGTGCCAGCAGCTTAGGACAGGGGGTCCCAGAGACCCAGTACTTC. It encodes CASSLGQGVPETQYF.

CDR3 region: CASSTGHSNQPQHF. CDR3 sequence (DNA): TGTGCCAGCAGCACGGGACACAGCAATCAGCCCCAGCATTTT. The J gene is TRBJ1-5, the V gene TRBV5-6, with D possibly being TRBD1 (6 bases). Germline CDR1 reads SGHDT; CDR2 reads YYEEEE. Trimming stripped 4 bases from V and 1 base from J, with 9 bases between. The CDR3 runs to 14 residues.

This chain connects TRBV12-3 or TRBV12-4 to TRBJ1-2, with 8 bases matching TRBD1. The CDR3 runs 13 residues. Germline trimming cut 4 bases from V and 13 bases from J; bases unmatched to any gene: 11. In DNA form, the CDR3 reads TGTGCCAGCAGTTGGACAGGGTTTTCGACCTCCACCTTC. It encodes CASSWTGFSTSTF.

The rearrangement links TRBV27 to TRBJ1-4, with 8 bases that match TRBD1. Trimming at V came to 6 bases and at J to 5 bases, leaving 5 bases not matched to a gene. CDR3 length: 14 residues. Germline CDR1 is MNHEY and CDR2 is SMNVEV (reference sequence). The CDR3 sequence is CASRTGTGNEKLFF. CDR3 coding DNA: TGTGCCAGCAGAACCGGGACAGGAAATGAAAAACTGTTTTTT.

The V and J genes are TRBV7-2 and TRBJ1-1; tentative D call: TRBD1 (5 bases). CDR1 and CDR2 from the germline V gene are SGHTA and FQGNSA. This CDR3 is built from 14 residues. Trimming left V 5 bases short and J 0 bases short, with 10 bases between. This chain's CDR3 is CASSPQGMNTEAFF. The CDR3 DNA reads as TGTGCCAGCAGCCCCCAGGGCATGAACACTGAAGCTTTCTTT.

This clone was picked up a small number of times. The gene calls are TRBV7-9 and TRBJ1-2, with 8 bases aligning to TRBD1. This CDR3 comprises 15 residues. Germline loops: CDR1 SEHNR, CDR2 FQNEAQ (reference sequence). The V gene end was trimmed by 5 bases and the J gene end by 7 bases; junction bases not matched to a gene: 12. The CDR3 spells CASSPDRVRLGGYTF. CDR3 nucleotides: TGTGCCAGCAGCCCGGACAGGGTGAGATTGGGTGGCTACACCTTC.

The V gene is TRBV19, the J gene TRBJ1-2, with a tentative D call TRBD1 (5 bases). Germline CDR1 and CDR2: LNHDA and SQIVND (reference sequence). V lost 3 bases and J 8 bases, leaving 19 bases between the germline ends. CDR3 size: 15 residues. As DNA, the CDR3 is TGTGCCAGTAGTATCGGAGGGGCCGCGCTTGAAGGCTACACCTTC. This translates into CASSIGGAALEGYTF.

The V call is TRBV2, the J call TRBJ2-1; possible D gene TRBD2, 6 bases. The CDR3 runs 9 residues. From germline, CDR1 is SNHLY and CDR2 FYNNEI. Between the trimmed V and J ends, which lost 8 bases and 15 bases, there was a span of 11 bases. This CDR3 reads CASGGVGFF. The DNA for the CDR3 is TGTGCCAGCGGCGGGGTCGGGTTCTTC.

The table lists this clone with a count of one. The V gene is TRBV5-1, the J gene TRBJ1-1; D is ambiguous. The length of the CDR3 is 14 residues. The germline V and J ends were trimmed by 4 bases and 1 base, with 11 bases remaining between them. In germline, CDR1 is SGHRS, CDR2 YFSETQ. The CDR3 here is CASSPEGRNTEAFF. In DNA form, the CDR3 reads TGCGCCAGCAGCCCGGAAGGGAGGAACACTGAAGCTTTCTTT.

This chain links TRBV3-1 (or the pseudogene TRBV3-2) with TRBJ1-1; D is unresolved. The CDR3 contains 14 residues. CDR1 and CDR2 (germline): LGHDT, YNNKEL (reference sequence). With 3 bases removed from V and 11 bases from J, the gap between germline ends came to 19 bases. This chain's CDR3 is CASSQLSTLPRAFF. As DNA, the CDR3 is TGTGCCAGCAGCCAGCTTTCGACTCTCCCTCGGGCTTTCTTT.

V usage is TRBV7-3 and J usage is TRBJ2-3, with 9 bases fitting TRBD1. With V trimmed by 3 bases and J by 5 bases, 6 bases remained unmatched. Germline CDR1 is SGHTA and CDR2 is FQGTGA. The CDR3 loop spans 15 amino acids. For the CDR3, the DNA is TGTGCCAGCAGCTTCGGGACAGGGCCATTAGATACGCAGTATTTT. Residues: CASSFGTGPLDTQYF.

The CDR3 region is CAWRVRDNNSPLHF. The CDR3 bases are TGTGCCTGGAGAGTACGGGACAACAATTCACCCCTCCACTTT. This sequence joins TRBV30 and TRBJ1-6; perhaps TRBD1 as D (6 bases). The length of the CDR3 is 14 residues. Germline loops: CDR1 GTSNPN, CDR2 SVGIG (reference sequence). The V gene lost 3 bases and the J gene lost 7 bases, with 13 bases spanning the gap.

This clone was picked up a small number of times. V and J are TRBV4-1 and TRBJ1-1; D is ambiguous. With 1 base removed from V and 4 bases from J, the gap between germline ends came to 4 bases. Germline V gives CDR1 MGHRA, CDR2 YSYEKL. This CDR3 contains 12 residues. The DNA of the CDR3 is TGCGCCAGCAGCCAAGCCTTCACTGAAGCTTTCTTT. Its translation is CASSQAFTEAFF.

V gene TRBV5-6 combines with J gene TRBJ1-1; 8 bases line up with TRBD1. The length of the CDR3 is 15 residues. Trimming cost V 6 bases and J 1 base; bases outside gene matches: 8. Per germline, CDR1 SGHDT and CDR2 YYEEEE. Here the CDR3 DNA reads TGTGCCAGCACCCATCCAGGACAGGGGAACACTGAAGCTTTCTTT. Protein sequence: CASTHPGQGNTEAFF.

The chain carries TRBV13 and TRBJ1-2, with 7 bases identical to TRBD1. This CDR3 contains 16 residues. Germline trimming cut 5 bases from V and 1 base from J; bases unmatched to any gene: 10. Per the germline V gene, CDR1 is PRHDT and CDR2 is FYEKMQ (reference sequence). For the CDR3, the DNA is TGTGCCAGCAGCGCGCCCCGGGACAGCTATAACTATGGCTACACCTTC. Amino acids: CASSAPRDSYNYGYTF.

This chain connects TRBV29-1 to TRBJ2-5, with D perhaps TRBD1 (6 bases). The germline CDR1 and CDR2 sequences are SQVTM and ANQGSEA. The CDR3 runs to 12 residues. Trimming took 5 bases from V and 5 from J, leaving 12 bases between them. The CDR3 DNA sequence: TGCAGCGTTAGGGCAGGGGAGGAGACCCAGTACTTC. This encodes CSVRAGEETQYF.

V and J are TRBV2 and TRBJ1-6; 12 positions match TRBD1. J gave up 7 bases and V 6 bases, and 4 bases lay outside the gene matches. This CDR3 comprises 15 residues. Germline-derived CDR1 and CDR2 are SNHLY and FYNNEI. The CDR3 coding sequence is TGTGCCAGCAGGGGACAGGGGGCATTAAATTCACCCCTCCACTTT. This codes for CASRGQGALNSPLHF.